This T cell receptor beta chain was captured in a study of T cell responses to AZD1222 COVID-19 vaccine. Per the germline V gene, CDR1 is LGHDT and CDR2 is YNNKEL (reference sequence). This CDR3 has 14 amino acids. Germline trimming cut 1 base from V and 10 bases from J; bases unmatched to any gene: 9. This clone was found once. Assay: immunoSEQ multiplex PCR; the TCRdb copy retains only in-frame clones and omits some. The data contain 100,000 to 150,000 clones, around 93% of them seen just once; the ten biggest clones take up roughly 7.9%. The rearrangement links TRBV3-1 (or the pseudogene TRBV3-2) to TRBJ1-1, with TRBD1 matching over 7 bases. Sample: peripheral blood, taken 28 days after the second AZD1222 dose. This receptor was taken from an adult who received the AZD1222 COVID-19 vaccine. Written as DNA, the CDR3 is TGTGCCAGCAGCCAAGGCCGACAGGGCCTCCGAGCTTTCTTT. Protein: CASSQGRQGLRAFF.